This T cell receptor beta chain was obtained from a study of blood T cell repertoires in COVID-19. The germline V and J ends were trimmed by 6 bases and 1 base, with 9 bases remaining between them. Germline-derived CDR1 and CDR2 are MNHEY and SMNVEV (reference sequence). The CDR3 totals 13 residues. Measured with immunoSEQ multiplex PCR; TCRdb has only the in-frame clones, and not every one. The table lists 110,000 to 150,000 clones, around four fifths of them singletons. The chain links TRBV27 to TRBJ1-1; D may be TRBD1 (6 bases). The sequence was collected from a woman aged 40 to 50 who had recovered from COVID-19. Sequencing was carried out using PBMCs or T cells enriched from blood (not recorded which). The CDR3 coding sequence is TGTGCCAGCAGGATGACAGGGAACACTGAAGCTTTCTTT. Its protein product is CASRMTGNTEAFF.